The T cell receptor beta chain described here comes from a study of T cells in Graves' hyperthyroidism and ophthalmopathy. Study-level results: Within blood appeared most thyroid clonotypes that had expanded above 0.001.

This clonotype was observed many times. Antigen specificity is unknown. Amplification targeted TCR beta CDR3 regions from RNA transcripts. In the first-round RT-PCR of the TCR CDR3, the HTBI primer set was used. TCRdb passed the multiplex PCR reads through MiXCR, listing each CDR3 protein once. Here the sample spans about 560,000 distinct CDR3 sequences, approximately 16% being singletons. The V and J ends lost 1 base and 7 bases respectively, with 16 bases between them. There are 15 residues in the CDR3. Germline V gene sequence: CDR1 SGHNT, CDR2 YENEEA. J is TRBJ2-5 and V is TRBV11-3; perhaps TRBD1 as D (6 bases). Specimen: blood. This receptor was obtained from a woman in her late teens or twenties with Graves' hyperthyroidism. CDR3 in DNA: TGTGCCAGCAGCTTAGCGAGTGGGGGCCTCGGGACCCAGTACTTC. Translation: CASSLASGGLGTQYF.